This T cell receptor (beta chain) stems from a study of siplizumab effects on memory and regulatory T cells. Assay used: immunoSEQ multiplex PCR; TCRdb lists only in-frame clones, some missing. The sample lists over 85,000 clones; roughly 95% were seen once. Between the trimmed V and J ends, which lost 6 bases and 10 bases, there was a span of 18 bases. The germline V gene has CDR1 MNHNY and CDR2 SVGAGI (reference sequence). This CDR3 has 13 amino acids. Notes on the study in general: There appeared to be greater diversity in naive T cells than in memory cells, and naive T cells seemed major contributors to the alloresponse. Researchers did not confirm the suppressive function of proliferating Tregs from siplizumab cultures.

Points on this clone: Its antigen is still unknown.

Sample: naive CD4+ T cells sorted from blood. V gene TRBV6-6 combines with J gene TRBJ1-2, with TRBD1 as a possible D gene (5 bases). This clonotype was sampled from a human donor in good health. The CDR3 coding sequence is TGTGCCAGCAGCCAAACCACAGGCTCTGTCTACACCTTC. This gives the protein CASSQTTGSVYTF.